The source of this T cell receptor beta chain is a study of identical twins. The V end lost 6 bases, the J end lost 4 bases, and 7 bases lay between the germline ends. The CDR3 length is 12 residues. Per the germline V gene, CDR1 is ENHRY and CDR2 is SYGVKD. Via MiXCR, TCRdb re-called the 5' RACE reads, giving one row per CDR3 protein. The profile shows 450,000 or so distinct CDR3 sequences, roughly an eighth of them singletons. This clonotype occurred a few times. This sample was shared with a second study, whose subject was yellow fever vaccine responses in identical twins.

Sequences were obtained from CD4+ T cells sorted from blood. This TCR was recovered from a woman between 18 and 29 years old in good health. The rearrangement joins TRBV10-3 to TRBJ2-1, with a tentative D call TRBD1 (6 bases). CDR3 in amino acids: CAISGQYNEQFF. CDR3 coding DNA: TGTGCCATCAGCGGACAGTACAATGAGCAGTTCTTC.